These 6 T cell receptor beta chains share one sample of origin, sequenced in a study of sequential checkpoint blockade in melanoma. Using immunoSEQ multiplex PCR, the repertoire was profiled, and TCRdb retains in-frame clones only, with some absent. The table records 5,000 to 8,000 clones, 15% to 20% of them present only once. This sample's treatment: randomized to nivolumab then ipilimumab (arm A) or the reverse (arm B). The material sequenced was tumor tissue (inferred from file names), taken from a patient given nivolumab and ipilimumab in sequence. The receptors shown here come from a human donor with melanoma.

This clone is labeled as large (0.1 to 1%). The CDR3 sequence: CASRKRDRDTYEQYF. The CDR3 nucleotides read TGTGCCAGCAGGAAACGTGACCGGGACACCTACGAGCAGTACTTC. V is TRBV6-8 and J is TRBJ2-7; a weak D match, TRBD1 (6 bases). The CDR3 is 15 amino acids. Germline loops: CDR1 MNHGY, CDR2 SAAAGT. V lost 6 bases to trimming and J lost 2 bases, with 17 bases between them.

In its sample, this clone ranks as medium-sized (0.01 to 0.1%). This chain connects TRBV11-3 to TRBJ1-2; TRBD1 agrees at 8 bases. V trimming: 3 bases; J trimming: 5 bases; junction bases outside the gene matches: 8. Germline V gene data show CDR1 as SGHNT and CDR2 as YENEEA. This CDR3 region has 15 residues. The CDR3 bases are TGTGCCAGCAGCTTGGTTCAGGGGGCTCGGTATGGCTACACCTTC. Amino acid sequence: CASSLVQGARYGYTF.

V usage is TRBV5-1 and J usage is TRBJ2-3, with D possibly being TRBD2 (6 bases). The CDR3 spans 16 residues. The V end lost 5 bases, the J end lost 0 bases, and 16 bases lay between the germline ends. CDR1 SGHRS and CDR2 YFSETQ come from the germline V gene. In DNA, the CDR3 is TGCGCCAGCAGACTCCACGGGACTTCTAGCACAGATACGCAGTATTTT. Residues: CASRLHGTSSTDTQYF.

CDR3 residues: CASSPREGGTDTQYF. As DNA, the CDR3 is TGTGCCAGTAGTCCACGAGAGGGAGGCACAGATACGCAGTATTTT. The J gene is TRBJ2-3, the V gene TRBV19; D possibly corresponds to TRBD2 (5 bases). V was clipped by 5 bases and J by 1 base, with 13 bases between them. Germline V CDR1 and CDR2: LNHDA, SQIVND (reference sequence). The length of the CDR3 is 15 residues.

This clone was seen only a few times. DNA for the CDR3: TGCAGCGTTGGTGATCGGGACAGGGTGAACACTGAAGCTTTCTTT. It encodes CSVGDRDRVNTEAFF. The J gene is TRBJ1-1, the V gene TRBV29-1; 9 bases map to TRBD1. Germline V gives CDR1 SQVTM, CDR2 ANQGSEA. The CDR3 loop spans 15 amino acids. V shed 4 bases, J shed 0 bases, and the junction held 6 bases outside the gene matches.

This clone occurred a few times. This sequence joins TRBV9 and TRBJ2-3; TRBD2 is a possible D gene (6 bases). V was cut by 0 bases and J by 8 bases, with 10 bases left in between. CDR1 is SGDLS, CDR2 YYNGEE, per germline. This CDR3 is built from 13 residues. The DNA for the CDR3 is TGTGCCAGCAGCGTAGTATCGGAGGGTACGCAGTATTTT. This encodes CASSVVSEGTQYF.